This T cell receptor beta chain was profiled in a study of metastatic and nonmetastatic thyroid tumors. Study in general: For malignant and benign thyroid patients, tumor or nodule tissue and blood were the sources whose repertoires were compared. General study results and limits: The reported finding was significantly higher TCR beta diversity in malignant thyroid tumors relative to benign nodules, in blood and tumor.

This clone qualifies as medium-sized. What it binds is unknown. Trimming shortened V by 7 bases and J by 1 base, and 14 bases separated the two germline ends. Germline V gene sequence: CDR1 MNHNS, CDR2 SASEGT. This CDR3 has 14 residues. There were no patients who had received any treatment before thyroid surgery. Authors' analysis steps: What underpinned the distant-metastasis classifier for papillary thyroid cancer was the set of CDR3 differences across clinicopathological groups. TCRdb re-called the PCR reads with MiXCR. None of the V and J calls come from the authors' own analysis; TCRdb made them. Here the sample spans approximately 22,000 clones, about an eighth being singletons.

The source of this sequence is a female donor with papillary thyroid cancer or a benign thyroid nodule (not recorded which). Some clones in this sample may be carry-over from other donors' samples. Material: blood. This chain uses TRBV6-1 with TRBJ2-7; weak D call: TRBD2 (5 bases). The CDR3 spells CASNRVGVSYEQYF. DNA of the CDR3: TGTGCCAGCAATAGGGTGGGAGTATCCTACGAGCAGTACTTC.